The 4 T cell receptor beta chains in this list originate from one sample, sequenced in a study of post-analysis software for immune sequencing data. Study conclusions and caveats: Patients had higher frequencies than controls of about 5 TRBV segments, including TRBV5-6, TRBV5-1 and TRBV20-1.

Presence of unique molecular identifiers characterized the TCR beta cDNA libraries. MiXCR, applied by TCRdb to the PCR reads, yields one record per CDR3 protein. The table shows hundreds of thousands of distinct CDR3 sequences, with 30% occurring only once. No cognate antigen is known for these TCRs. Input material: blood. Every receptor here comes from a girl aged 5-17 years with multiple sclerosis.

This chain connects TRBV7-2 to TRBJ2-4, with D tentatively TRBD2 (5 bases). V shed 0 bases and J shed 5 bases, with 8 bases lying between them. CDR3 size: 14 residues. The germline gives CDR1 SGHTA, CDR2 FQGNSA. Written as DNA, the CDR3 is TGTGCCAGCAGCTTAGCAGACTATCAAAACATTCAGTACTTC. Amino acid sequence: CASSLADYQNIQYF.

This clonotype was counted only a few times. The genes are TRBV7-2 and TRBJ2-1; no definite D call. CDR3 length: 14 residues. Trimming removed 5 bases at V and 10 bases at J, with 18 bases between. The germline CDR1 and CDR2 sequences are SGHTA and FQGNSA. The CDR3 region is CASSPHSVAGEQFF. For the CDR3, the DNA is TGTGCCAGCAGCCCGCACAGCGTAGCCGGGGAGCAGTTCTTC.

The chain recombines TRBV9 with TRBJ2-1; 7 bases fit TRBD2. The V gene end was trimmed by 0 bases and the J gene end by 1 base; junction bases not matched to a gene: 4. The CDR3 runs 16 residues. CDR1 is SGDLS, CDR2 YYNGEE, per germline. The CDR3 DNA sequence: TGTGCCAGCAGCGTAGCGGGCGGGAGATCCTACAATGAGCAGTTCTTC. Its translation is CASSVAGGRSYNEQFF.

This clonotype was detected only a few times. This chain joins TRBV6-1 and TRBJ2-4, with D perhaps matching TRBD2 (5 bases). Gene TRBJ2-7 matches the end of the DNA better, so the J call may be wrong. The V gene's germline CDR1 is MNHNS and CDR2 SASEGT. The CDR3 extends over 13 amino acids. CDR3 protein: CASSEVKGDEQYF. Written as DNA, the CDR3 is TGTGCCAGCAGTGAAGTAAAGGGAGACGAGCAGTACTTC.